What follows describes a single T cell receptor (beta chain). The source of the sample is a study of T-cell memory formation after mild COVID-19. In TCRdb, the 5' RACE reads were re-called with MiXCR into one record per CDR3 protein. This sample has about 600,000 distinct CDR3 sequences, with less than 25% found just once. Sample: PBMCs or a T cell subset sorted from them (not recorded which). The sequence was obtained from an adult woman who had mild COVID-19 (a few samples of this study predate the infection). Cell type and time point are not known.

In nucleotides, the CDR3 is TGTGCCACCCACGCGGCAGCGAACACTGAAGCTTTCTTT. This encodes CATHAAANTEAFF. The chain has TRBV28 and TRBJ1-1; D gene uncertain. V lost 10 bases, J lost 1 base, and 13 bases lay in between. CDR3 length equals 13 residues. Germline CDR1 and CDR2: MDHEN and SYDVKM.